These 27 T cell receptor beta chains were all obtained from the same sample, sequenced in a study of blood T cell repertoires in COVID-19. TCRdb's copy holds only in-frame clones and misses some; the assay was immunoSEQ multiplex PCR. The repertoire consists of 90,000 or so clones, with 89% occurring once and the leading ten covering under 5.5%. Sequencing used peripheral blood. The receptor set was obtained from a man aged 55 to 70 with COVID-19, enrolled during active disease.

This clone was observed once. CDR3 nucleotides: TGTGCCAGCAGCTTAGGAGGGTTCCGAGAGACCCAGTACTTC. Protein: CASSLGGFRETQYF. The chain employs TRBV7-7 and TRBJ2-5; tentatively, D is TRBD2 (5 bases). The V and J ends lost 1 base and 4 bases respectively, with 10 bases between them. This CDR3 is 14 amino acids long. Germline V gene lookup returns CDR1 SSHAT and CDR2 FNYEAQ (reference sequence).

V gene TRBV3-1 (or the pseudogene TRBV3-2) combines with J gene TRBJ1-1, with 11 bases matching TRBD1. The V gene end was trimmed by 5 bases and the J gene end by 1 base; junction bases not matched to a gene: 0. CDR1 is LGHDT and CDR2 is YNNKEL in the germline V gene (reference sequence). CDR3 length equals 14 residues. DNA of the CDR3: TGTGCCAGCAGCGGACAGGGGGCGAACACTGAAGCTTTCTTT. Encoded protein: CASSGQGANTEAFF.

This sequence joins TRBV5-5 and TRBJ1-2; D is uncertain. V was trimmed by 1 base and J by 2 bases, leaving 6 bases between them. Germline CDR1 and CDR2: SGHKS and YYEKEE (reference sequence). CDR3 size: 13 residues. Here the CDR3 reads CASSLQENYGYTF. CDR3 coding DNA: TGTGCCAGCAGCTTGCAGGAAAACTATGGCTACACCTTC.

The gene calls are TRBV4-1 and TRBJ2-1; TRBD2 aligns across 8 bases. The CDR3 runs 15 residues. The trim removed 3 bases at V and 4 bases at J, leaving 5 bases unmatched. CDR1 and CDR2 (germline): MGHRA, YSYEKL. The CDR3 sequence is CASSQIAGSYNEQFF. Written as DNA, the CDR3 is TGCGCCAGCAGCCAGATAGCGGGGTCGTACAATGAGCAGTTCTTC.

The CDR3 DNA is TGTGCCAGCAGCACCCAGGGGGAGACCCAGTACTTC. It yields the protein CASSTQGETQYF. The chain links TRBV12-3 or TRBV12-4 to TRBJ2-5, with a weak D call TRBD1 (6 bases). V was pared by 6 bases and J by 5 bases, with 10 bases between. This CDR3 spans 12 amino acids.

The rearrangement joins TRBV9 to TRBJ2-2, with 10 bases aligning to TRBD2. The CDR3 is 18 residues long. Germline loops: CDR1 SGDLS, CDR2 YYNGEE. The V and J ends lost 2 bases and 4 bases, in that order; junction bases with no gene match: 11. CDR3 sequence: CASSVPLNKREGTGELFF. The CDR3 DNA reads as TGTGCCAGCAGCGTCCCCCTAAATAAGCGGGAGGGCACCGGGGAGCTGTTTTTT.

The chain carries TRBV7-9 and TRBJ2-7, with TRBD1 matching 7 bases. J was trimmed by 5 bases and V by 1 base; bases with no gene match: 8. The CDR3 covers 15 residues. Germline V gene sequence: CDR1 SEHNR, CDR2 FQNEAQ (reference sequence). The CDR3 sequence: CASSLGDRPLDEQYF. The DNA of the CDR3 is TGTGCCAGCAGCTTAGGGGACAGACCCCTGGACGAGCAGTACTTC.

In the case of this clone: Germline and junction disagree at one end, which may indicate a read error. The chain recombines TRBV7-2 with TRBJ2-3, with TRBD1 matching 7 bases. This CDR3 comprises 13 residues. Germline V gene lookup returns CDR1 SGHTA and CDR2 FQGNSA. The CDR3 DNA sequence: TGTGCCAGCCGCTTCACAGGGGCGGATACGCAGTATTTT. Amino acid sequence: CASRFTGADTQYF.

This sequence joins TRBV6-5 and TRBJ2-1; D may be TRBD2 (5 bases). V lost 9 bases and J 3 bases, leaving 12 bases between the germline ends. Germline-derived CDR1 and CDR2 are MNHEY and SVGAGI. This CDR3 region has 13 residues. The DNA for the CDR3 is TGTGCCAGTGTTAAAACTAGCTACAATGAGCAGTTCTTC. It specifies CASVKTSYNEQFF.

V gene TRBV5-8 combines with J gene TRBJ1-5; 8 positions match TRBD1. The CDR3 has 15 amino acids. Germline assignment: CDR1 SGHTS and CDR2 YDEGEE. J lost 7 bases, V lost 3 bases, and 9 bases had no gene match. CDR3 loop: CASSSLTGVGQPQHF. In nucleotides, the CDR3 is TGTGCCAGCAGCTCTCTGACAGGGGTAGGACAGCCCCAGCATTTT. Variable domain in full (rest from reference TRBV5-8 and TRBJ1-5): EAGVTQSPTHLIKTRGQQATLRCSPISGHTSVYWYQQALGLGLQFLLWYDEGEERNRGNFPPRFSGRQFPNYSSELNVNALELEDSALYLCASSSLTGVGQPQHFGDGTRLSIL.

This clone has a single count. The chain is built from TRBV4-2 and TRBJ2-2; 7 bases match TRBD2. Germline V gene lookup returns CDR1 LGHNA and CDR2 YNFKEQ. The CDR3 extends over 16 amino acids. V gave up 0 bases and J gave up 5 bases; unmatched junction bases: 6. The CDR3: CASSQDSGLVTGELFF. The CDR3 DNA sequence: TGTGCCAGCAGCCAAGATTCCGGACTAGTTACCGGGGAGCTGTTTTTT.

CDR3 residues: CASSSTGQGYEKLFF. The CDR3 coding sequence is TGTGCCAGCTCATCAACCGGACAGGGGTATGAAAAACTGTTTTTT. The chain employs TRBV18 and TRBJ1-4; 9 bases align to TRBD1. This CDR3 is 15 amino acids long. Germline CDR1 and CDR2: KGHSH and LQKENI. V lost 5 bases, J lost 6 bases, and 7 bases stayed unmatched.

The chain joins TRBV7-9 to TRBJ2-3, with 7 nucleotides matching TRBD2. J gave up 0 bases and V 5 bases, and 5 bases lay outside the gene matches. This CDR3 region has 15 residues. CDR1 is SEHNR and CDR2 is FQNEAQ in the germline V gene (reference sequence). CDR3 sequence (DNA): TGTGCCAGCAGCCGGGGGGTTGGAAGCACAGATACGCAGTATTTT. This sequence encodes CASSRGVGSTDTQYF.

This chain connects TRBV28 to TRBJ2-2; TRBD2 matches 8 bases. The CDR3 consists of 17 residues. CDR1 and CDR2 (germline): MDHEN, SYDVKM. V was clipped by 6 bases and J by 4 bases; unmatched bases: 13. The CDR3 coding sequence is TGTGCCAGCAGAACTGTGGACAGACTAGCGACCACCGGGGAGCTGTTTTTT. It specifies CASRTVDRLATTGELFF. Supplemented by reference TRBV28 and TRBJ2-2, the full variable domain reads DVKVTQSSRYLVKRTGEKVFLECVQDMDHENMFWYRQDPGLGLRLIYFSYDVKMKEKGDIPEGYSVSREKKERFSLILESASTNQTSMYLCASRTVDRLATTGELFFGEGSRLTVL.

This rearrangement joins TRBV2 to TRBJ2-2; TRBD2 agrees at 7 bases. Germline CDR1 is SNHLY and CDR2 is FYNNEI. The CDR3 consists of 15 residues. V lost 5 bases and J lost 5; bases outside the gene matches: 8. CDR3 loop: CASSMDTGGTGELFF. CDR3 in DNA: TGTGCCAGCAGTATGGATACGGGAGGTACCGGGGAGCTGTTTTTT. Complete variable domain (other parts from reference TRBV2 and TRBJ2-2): EPEVTQTPSHQVTQMGQEVILRCVPISNHLYFYWYRQILGQKVEFLVSFYNNEISEKSEIFDDQFSVERPDGSNFTLKIRSTKLEDSAMYFCASSMDTGGTGELFFGEGSRLTVL.

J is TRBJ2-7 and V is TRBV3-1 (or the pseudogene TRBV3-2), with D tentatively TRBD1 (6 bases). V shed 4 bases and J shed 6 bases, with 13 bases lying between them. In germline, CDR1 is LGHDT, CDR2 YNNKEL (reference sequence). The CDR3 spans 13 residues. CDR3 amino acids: CASSPDWGREQYF. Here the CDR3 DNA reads TGTGCCAGCAGCCCCGACTGGGGGCGCGAGCAGTACTTC.

The CDR3 sequence is CASSSDRGIIQYF. CDR3 coding DNA: TGTGCCAGCAGCTCAGACAGGGGGATCATTCAGTACTTC. The J gene is TRBJ2-4, the V gene TRBV11-2; 9 nucleotides match TRBD1. The CDR3 covers 13 residues. With 4 bases clipped from V and 9 bases from J, the junction kept 4 bases outside the gene matches. Germline loops: CDR1 SGHAT, CDR2 FQNNGV.

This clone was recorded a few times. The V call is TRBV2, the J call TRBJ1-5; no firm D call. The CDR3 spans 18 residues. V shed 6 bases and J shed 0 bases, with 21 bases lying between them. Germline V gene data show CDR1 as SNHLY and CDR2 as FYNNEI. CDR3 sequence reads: CASSPLNPAPDSNQPQHF. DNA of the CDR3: TGTGCCAGCAGCCCCTTGAACCCTGCACCAGATAGCAATCAGCCCCAGCATTTT.

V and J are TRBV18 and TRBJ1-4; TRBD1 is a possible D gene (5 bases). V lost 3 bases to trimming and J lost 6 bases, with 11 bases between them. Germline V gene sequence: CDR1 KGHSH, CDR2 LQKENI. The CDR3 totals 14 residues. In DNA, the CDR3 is TGTGCCAGCTCACCCCGGGACTCGGATGAAAAACTGTTTTTT. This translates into CASSPRDSDEKLFF.

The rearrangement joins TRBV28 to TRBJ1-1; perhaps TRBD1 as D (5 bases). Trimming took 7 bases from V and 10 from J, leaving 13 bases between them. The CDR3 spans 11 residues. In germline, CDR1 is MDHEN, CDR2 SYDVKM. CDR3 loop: CASTTGGGAFF. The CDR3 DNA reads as TGTGCCAGCACCACTGGGGGGGGAGCTTTCTTT.

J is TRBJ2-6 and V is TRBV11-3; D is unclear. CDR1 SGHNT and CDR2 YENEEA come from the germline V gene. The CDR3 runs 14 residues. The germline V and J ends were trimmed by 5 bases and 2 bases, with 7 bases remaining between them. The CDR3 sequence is CASSHGTGANVLTF. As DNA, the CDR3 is TGTGCCAGCAGCCACGGTACTGGGGCCAACGTCCTGACTTTC.

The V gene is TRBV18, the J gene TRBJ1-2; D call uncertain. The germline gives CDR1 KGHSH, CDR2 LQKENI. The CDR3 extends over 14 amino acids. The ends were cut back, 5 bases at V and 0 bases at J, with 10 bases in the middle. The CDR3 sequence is CASSNPTSNYGYTF. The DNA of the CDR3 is TGTGCCAGCTCAAACCCGACATCTAACTATGGCTACACCTTC.

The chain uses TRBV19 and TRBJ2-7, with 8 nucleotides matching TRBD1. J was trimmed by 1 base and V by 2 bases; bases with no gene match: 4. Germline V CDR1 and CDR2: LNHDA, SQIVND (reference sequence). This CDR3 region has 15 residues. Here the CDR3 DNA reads TGTGCCAGTAGTATACAGGGGGCATCATCCTACGAGCAGTACTTC. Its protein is CASSIQGASSYEQYF.

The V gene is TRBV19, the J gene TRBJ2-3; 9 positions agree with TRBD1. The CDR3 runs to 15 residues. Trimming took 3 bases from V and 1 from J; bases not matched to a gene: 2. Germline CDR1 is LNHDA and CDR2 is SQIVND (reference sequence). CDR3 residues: CASSMGQGGTDTQYF. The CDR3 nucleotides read TGTGCCAGTAGTATGGGACAGGGAGGCACAGATACGCAGTATTTT.

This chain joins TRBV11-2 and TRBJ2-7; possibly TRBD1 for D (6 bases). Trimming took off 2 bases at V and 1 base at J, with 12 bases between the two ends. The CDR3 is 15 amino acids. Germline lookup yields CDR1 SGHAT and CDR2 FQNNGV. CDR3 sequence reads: CASSLSQGPSYEQYF. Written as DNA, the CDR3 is TGTGCCAGCAGCTTATCACAGGGCCCATCCTACGAGCAGTACTTC.

CDR3 sequence (DNA): TGTGCCAGCTCACCACTGGACAGATTTCCTACCTTC. This sequence encodes CASSPLDRFPTF. The rearrangement links TRBV18 to TRBJ1-2; TRBD1 might be the D (6 bases). Between the trimmed V and J ends, which lost 1 base and 14 bases, there was a span of 14 bases. Germline CDR1 KGHSH, CDR2 LQKENI. This CDR3 comprises 12 residues.

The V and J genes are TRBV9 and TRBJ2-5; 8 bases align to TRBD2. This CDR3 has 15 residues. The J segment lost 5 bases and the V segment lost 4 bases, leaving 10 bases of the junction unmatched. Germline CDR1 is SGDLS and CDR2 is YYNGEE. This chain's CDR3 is CASSQNAGGEETQYF. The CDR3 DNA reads TGTGCCAGCAGCCAAAATGCGGGGGGAGAGGAGACCCAGTACTTC.